A selection of T cell receptor beta chains follows, all from one sample in a study of OX40 agonist ivuxolimab in advanced cancers. Using immunoSEQ multiplex PCR, the repertoire was profiled, and TCRdb retains in-frame clones only, with some absent. The sample includes under 70,000 clones, more than 85% seen only once; the top ten take 0.5% to 0.75%. Material: CD4+ or CD8+ T cells sorted from blood, obtained in a trial of the OX40 agonist ivuxolimab. The receptors were gathered from an adult with an advanced solid tumor such as melanoma, head and neck, liver or kidney cancer. CDR3s leave out the opening cysteine and the closing phenylalanine or tryptophan.

TRBV6-1,ASGRYEQF
TRBV5-1,ASRNGQNYNEQF
TRBV18,ASSPPLDTHQETQY
TRBV21-1,ASSPGRGGEKLF
TRBV11-2,ASRSIAGGTYNEQF
TRBV2,ASNSGGNNEQF
TRBV6-1,ASRGQGKETQY
TRBV11-2,ASSLAGTFTDTQY
TRBV6-5,ASSSPGNYGYT
TRBV5-1,ASSLFGGANQETQY
TRBV27,ASAIGDSAPLVFYEQY
TRBV6-1,ASSEATRTGANTGELF
TRBV5-4,ASSSDGTENNEKLF
TRBV5-1,ASSYLMPGQTYNEQF
TRBV6-5,ASSYPGAFDQPQH
TRBV6-5,ASSDGWSGTEAF
TRBV5-1,ASSFLGGANVLT
TRBV7-2,ASSLDATGGEKLF
TRBV6-1,ASSEATSGVAKNIQY
TRBV16,ASSPRAEGYEQY
TRBV19,ASGGSFNYGYT
TRBV7-3,ASRPSPGDNEQF
TRBV7-3,ASSPQEGGNEQF
TRBV6-1,ASSDRHYGYT
TRBV6-5,ASSLMTGRSEAF
TRBV25-1,ASSPSGVYGYT
TRBV5-1,ASSLVGRGLTEAF
TRBV6-5,ASSSPGQDPWAEAF
TRBV11-2,ASSPPRVAYGYT
TRBV30,AWTVSPGTQY
TRBV6-1,ASSDWGGPRSETQY
TRBV5-1,ASSRQGITDTQY
TRBV6-4,ASRSSGSTEAF
TRBV5-1,ASSLSGTGLYYEQF
TRBV19,ASSRTESFYEQY
TRBV2,ASSVQGARTEQY
TRBV11-1,ASRDRQGQETQY
TRBV7-2,ASSSPRSGLAGAYNEQF
TRBV9,ASSEGLAGINEQF
TRBV11-2,ASSLDGGSADTQY
TRBV19,ARGERNQPQH